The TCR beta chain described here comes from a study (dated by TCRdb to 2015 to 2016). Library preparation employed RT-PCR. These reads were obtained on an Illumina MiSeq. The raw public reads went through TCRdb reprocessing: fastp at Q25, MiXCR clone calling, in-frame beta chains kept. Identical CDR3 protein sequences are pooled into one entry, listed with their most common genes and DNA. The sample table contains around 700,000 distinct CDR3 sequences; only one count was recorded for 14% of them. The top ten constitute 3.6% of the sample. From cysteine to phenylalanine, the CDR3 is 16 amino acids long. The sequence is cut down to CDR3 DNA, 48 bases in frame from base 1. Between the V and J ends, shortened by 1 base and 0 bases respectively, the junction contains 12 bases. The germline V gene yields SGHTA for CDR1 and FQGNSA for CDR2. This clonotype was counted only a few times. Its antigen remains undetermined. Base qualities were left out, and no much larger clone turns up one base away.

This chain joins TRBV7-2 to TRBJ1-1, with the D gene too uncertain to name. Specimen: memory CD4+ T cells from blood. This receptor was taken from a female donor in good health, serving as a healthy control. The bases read TGTGCCAGCAGCTTAGTTCTTGATCTCATGAACACTGAAGCTTTCTTT. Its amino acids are CASSLVLDLMNTEAFF.